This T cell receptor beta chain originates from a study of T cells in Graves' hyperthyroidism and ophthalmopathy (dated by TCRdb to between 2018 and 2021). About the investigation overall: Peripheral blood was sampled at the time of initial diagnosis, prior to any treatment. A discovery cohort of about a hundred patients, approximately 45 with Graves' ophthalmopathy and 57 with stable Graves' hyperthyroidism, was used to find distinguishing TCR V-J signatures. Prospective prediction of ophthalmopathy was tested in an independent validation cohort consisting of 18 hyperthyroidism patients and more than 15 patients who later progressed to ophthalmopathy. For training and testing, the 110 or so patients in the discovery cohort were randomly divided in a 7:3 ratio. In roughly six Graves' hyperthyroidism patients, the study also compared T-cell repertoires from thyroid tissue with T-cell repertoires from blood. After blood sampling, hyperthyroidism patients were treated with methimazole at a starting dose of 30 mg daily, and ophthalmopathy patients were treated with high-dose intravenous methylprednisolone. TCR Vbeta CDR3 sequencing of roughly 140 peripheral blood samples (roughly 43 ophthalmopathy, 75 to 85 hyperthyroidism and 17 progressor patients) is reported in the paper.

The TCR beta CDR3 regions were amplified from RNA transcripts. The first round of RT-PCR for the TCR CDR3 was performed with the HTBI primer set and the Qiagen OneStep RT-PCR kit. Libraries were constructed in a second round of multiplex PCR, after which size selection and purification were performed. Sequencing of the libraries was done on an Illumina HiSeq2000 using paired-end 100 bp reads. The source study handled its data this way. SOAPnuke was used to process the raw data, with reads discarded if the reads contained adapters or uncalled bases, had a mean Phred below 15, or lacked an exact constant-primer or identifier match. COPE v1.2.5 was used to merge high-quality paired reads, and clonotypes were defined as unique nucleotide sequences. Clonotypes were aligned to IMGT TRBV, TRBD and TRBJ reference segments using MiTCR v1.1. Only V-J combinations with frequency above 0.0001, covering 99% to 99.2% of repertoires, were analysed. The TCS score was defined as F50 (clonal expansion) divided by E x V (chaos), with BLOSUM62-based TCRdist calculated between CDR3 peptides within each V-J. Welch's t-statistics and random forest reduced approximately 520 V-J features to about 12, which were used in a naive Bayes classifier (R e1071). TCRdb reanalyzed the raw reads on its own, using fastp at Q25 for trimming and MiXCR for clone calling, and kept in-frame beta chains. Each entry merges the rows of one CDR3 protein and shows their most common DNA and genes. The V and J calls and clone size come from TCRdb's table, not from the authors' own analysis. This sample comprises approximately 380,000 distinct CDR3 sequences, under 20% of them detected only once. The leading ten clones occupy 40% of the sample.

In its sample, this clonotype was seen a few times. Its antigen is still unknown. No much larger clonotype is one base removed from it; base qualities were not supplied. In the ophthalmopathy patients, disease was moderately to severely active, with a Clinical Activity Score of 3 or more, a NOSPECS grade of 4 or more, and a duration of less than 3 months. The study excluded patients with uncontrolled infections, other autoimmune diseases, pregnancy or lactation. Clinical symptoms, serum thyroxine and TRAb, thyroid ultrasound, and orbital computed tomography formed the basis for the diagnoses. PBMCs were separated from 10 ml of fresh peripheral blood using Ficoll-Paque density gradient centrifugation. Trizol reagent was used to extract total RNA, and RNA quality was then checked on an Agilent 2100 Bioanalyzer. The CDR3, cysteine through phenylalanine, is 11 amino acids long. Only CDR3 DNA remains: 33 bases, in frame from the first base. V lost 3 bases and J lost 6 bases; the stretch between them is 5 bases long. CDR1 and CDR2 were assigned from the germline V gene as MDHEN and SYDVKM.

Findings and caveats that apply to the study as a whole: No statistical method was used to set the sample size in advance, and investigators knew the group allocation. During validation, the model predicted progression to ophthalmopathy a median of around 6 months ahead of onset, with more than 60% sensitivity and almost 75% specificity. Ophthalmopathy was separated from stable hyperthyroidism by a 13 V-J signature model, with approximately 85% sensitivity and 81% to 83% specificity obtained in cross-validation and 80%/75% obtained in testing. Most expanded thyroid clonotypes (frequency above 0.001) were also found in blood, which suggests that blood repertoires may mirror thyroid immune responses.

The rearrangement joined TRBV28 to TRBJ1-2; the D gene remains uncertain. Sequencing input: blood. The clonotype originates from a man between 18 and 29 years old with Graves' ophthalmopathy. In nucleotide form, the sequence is TGTGCCAGCAGTTTCCTTGATGGCTACACCTTC. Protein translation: CASSFLDGYTF.